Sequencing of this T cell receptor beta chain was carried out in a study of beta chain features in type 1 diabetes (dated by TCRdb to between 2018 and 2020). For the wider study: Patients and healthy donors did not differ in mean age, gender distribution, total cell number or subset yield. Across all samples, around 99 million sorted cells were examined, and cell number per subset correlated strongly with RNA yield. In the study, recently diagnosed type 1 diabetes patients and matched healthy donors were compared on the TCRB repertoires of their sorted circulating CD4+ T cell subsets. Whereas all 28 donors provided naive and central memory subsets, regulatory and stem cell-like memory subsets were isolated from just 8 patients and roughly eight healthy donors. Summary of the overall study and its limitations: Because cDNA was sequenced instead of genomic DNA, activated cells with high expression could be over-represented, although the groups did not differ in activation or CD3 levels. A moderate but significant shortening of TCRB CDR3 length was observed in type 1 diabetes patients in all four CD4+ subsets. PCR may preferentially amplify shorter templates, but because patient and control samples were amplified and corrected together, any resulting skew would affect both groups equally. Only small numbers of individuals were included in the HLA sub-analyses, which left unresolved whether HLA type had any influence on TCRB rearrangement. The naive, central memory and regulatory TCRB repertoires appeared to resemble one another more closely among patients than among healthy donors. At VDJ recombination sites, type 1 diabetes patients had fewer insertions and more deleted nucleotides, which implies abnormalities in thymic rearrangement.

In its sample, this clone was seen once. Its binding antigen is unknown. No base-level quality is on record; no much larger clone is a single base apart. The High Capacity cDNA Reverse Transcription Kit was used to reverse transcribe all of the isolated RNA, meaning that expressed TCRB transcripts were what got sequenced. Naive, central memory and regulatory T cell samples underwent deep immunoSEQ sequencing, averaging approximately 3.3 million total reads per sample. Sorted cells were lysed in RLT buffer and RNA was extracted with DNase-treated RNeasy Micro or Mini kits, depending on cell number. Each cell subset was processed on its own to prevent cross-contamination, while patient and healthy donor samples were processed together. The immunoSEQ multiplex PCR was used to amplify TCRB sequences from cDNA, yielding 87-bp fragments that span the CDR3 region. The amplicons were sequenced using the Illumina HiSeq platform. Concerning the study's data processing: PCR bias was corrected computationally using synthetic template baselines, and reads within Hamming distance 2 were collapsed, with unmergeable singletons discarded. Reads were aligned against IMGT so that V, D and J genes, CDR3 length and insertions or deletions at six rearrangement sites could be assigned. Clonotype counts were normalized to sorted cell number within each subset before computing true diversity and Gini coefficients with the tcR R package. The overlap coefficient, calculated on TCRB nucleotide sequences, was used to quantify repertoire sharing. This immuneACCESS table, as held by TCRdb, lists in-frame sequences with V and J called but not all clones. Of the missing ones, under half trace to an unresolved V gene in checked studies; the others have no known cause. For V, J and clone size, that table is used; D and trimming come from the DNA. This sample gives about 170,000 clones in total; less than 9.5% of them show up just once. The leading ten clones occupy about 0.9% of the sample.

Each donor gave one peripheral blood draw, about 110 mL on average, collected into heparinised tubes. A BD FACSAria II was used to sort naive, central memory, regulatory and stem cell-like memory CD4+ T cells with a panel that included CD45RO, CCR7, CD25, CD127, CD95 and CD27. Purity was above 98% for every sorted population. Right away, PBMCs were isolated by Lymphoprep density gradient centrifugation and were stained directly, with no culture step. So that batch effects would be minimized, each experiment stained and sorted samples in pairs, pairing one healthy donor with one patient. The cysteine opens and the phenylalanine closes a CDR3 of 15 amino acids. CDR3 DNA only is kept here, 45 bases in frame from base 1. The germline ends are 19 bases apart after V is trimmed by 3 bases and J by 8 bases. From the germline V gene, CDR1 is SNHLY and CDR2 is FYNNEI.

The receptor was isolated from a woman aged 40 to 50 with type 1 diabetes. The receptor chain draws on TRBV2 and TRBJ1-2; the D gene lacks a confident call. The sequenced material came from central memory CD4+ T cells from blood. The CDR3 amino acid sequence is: CASSDLAAPGYGYTF. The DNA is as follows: TGTGCCAGCAGTGACTTAGCCGCGCCGGGGTACGGCTACACCTTC.